The clone carrying this T cell receptor (beta chain) has only a few counts. Its antigen is not identified. Produced via immunoSEQ multiplex PCR; TCRdb's table is partial and in-frame only. Of about 140,000 clones in the sample, more than 85% were seen once. Losses at the gene ends were 5 bases for V and 3 bases for J; bases not matched to a gene: 3. Per germline, CDR1 SGHTA and CDR2 FQGNSA. The CDR3 is 15 residues long. The source of the sample is a study of T cell responses to AZD1222 COVID-19 vaccine. Study-level results: Donors in the cohort were predominantly white British and more often female, and clonal diversity was possibly underestimated. Of spike-specific TCRs, nearly half reportedly target regions left unmutated in variants. At 160-218 and 743-854, vaccine-associated CD4 TCRs were dominant, and they spanned spike.

The TCR was taken from an adult in good health. This specimen was peripheral blood, taken on day 0 of AZD1222 vaccination. This rearrangement joins TRBV7-2 to TRBJ2-1; 11 nucleotides align to TRBD2. CDR3 sequence: CASSPTSGSYNEQFF. The CDR3 coding sequence is TGTGCCAGCAGCCCAACTAGCGGGAGCTACAATGAGCAGTTCTTC.